This T cell receptor (beta chain) was recorded in a study of cytomegalovirus exposure and HLA in healthy donors. No record exists of this donor's CMV serostatus. Per germline, CDR1 MNHEY and CDR2 SMNVEV (reference sequence). The CDR3 loop spans 16 amino acids. V was cut by 2 bases and J by 4 bases, with 17 bases left in between. Study-wide findings and caveats: It was reported that the classifier diagnosed cytomegalovirus status with high specificity and sensitivity in both the original and validation cohorts.

In its sample, this clone was seen a few times. The antigen remains undetermined. PCR involved 60 Vbeta and 13 Jbeta primers. Clones were sequenced by immunoSEQ multiplex PCR, and TCRdb holds only the in-frame ones, with some missing. The sample has some 170,000 clones, under 85% seen once. Sequencing was done on a sample of PBMCs. The rearrangement links TRBV27 to TRBJ1-1, with a weak D call TRBD1 (6 bases). This receptor was identified in a human donor in good health. CDR3 sequence reads: CASSLRQTGRGTEAFF. CDR3 in DNA: TGTGCCAGCAGTTTAAGACAGACAGGTCGAGGCACTGAAGCTTTCTTT.